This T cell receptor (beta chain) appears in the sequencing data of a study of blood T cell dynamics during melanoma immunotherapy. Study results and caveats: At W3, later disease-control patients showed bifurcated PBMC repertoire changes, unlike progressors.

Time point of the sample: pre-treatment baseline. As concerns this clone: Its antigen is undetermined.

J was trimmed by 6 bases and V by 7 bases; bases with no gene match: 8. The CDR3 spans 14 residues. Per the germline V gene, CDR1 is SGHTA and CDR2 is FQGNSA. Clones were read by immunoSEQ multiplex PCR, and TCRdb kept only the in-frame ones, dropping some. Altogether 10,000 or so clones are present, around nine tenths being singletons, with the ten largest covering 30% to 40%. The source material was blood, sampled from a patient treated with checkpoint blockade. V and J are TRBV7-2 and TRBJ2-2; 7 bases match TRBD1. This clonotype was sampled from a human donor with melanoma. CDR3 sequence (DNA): TGTGCCAGCACCGTAGACAGGGTGGCCGGGGAGCTGTTTTTT. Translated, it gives CASTVDRVAGELFF.